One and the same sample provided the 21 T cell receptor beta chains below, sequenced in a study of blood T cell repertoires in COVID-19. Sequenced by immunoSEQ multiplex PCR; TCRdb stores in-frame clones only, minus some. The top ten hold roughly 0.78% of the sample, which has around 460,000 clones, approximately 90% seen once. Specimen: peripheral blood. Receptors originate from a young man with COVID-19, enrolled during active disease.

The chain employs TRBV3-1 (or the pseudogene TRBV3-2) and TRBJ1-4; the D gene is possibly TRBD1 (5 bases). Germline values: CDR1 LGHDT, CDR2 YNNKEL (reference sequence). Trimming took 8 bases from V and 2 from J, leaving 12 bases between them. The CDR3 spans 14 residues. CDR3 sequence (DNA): TGTGCCAGCTGCCTCCAGGGTACTAATGAAAAACTGTTTTTT. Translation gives CASCLQGTNEKLFF.

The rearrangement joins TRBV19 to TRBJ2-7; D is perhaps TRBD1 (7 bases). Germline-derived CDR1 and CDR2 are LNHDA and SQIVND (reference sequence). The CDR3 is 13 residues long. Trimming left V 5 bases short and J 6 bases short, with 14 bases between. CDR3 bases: TGTGCCAGTAGTTCCAGGGGGGAGCTCGAGCAGTACTTC. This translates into CASSSRGELEQYF.

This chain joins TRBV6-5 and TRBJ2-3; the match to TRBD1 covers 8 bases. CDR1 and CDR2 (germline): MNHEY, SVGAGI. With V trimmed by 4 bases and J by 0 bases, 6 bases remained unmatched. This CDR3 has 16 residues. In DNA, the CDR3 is TGTGCCAGCAGTTCCTCCGGGACAGGAAGCACAGATACGCAGTATTTT. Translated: CASSSSGTGSTDTQYF.

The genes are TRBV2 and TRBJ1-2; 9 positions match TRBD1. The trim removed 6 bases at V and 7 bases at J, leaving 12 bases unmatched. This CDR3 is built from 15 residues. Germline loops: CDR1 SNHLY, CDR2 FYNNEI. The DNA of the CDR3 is TGTGCCAGCAGCGGAACAGGGGGCTCAGCAGGTGGCTACACCTTC. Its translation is CASSGTGGSAGGYTF.

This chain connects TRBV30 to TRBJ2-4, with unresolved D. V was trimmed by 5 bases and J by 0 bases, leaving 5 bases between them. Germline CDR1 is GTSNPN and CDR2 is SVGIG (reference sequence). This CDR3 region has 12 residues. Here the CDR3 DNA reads TGTGCCTGGGACTTAGCCAAAAACATTCAGTACTTC. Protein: CAWDLAKNIQYF.

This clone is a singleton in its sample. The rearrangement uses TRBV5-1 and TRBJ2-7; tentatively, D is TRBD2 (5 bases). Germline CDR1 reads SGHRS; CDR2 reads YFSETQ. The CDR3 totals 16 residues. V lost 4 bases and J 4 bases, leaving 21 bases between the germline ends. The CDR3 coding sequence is TGCGCCAGCAGCGCGCCTACGGGGAATGAGGATTACGAGCAGTACTTC. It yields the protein CASSAPTGNEDYEQYF.

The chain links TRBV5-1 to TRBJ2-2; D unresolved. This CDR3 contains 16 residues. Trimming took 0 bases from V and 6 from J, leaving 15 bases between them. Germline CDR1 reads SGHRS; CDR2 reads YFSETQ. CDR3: CASSLAGQASSGELFF. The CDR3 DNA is TGCGCCAGCAGCTTGGCTGGCCAGGCAAGTTCCGGGGAGCTGTTTTTT.

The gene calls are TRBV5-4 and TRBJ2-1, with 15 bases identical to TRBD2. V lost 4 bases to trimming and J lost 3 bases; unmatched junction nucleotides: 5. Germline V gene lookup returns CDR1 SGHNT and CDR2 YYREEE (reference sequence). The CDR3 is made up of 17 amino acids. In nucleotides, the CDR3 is TGTGCCAGCAGCCCCGGACTAGCGGGGGGGAACTACAATGAGCAGTTCTTC. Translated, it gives CASSPGLAGGNYNEQFF.

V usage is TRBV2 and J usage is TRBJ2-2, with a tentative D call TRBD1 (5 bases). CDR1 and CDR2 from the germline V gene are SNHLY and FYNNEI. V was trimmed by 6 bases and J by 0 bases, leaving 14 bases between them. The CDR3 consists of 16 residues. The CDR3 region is CASREKTASNTGELFF. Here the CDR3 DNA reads TGTGCCAGCAGAGAAAAGACAGCCTCGAACACCGGGGAGCTGTTTTTT.

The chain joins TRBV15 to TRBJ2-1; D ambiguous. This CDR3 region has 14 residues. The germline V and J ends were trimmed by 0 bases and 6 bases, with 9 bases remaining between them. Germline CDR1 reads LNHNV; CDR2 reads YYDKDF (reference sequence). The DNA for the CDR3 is TGTGCCACCAGCAGAGATCGCGCTTCCAATGAGCAGTTCTTC. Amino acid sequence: CATSRDRASNEQFF.

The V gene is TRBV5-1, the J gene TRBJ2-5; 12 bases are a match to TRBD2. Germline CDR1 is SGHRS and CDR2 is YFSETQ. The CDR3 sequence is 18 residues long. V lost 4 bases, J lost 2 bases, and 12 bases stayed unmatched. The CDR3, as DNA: TGCGCCAGCAGCCAAACCCTAGCGGGAGGGCCGGGGCAAGAGACCCAGTACTTC. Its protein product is CASSQTLAGGPGQETQYF.

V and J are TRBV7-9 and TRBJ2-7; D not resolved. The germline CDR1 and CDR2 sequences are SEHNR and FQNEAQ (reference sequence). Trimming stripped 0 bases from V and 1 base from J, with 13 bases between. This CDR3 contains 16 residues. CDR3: CASSLALLERSYEQYF. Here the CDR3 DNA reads TGTGCCAGCAGCTTAGCACTCCTAGAACGTTCCTACGAGCAGTACTTC.

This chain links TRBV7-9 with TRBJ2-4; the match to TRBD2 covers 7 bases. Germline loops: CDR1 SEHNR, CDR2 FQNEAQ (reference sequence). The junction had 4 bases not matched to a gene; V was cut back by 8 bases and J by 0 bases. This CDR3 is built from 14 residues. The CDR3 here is CASGGDLAKNIQYF. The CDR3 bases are TGTGCCAGCGGGGGGGATCTAGCCAAAAACATTCAGTACTTC.

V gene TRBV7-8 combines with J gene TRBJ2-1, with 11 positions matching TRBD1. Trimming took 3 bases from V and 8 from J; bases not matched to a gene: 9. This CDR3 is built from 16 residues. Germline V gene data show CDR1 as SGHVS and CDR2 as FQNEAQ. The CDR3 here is CASSFPGDRGDDEQFF. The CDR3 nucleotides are TGTGCCAGCAGCTTCCCCGGGGACAGGGGGGACGATGAGCAGTTCTTC. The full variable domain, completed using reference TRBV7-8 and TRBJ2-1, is GAGVSQSPRYKVAKRGQDVALRCDPISGHVSLFWYQQALGQGPEFLTYFQNEAQLDKSGLPSDRFFAERPEGSVSTLKIQRTQQEDSAVYLCASSFPGDRGDDEQFFGPGTRLTVL.

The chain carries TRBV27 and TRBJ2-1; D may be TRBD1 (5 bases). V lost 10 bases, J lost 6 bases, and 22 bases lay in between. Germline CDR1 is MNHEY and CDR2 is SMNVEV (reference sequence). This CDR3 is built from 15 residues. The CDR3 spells CAMPSGPRIFNEQFF. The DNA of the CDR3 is TGTGCCATGCCCTCAGGGCCCCGAATCTTCAATGAGCAGTTCTTC.

CDR3 protein: CASSPPNSPEQFF. The CDR3 DNA is TGTGCCAGCAGTCCTCCTAACAGTCCTGAGCAGTTCTTC. This chain joins TRBV12-3 or TRBV12-4 and TRBJ2-1; D is uncertain. The CDR3 extends over 13 amino acids. Trimming pared 5 bases from V and 9 bases from J, leaving 14 bases between.

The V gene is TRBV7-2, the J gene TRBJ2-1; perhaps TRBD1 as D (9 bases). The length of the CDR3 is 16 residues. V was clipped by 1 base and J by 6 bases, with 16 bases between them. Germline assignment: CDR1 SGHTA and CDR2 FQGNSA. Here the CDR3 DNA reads TGTGCCAGCAGCTTAGTTAGCGGGACAGGGTTCAATGAGCAGTTCTTC. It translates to CASSLVSGTGFNEQFF. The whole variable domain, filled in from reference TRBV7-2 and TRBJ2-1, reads GAGVSQSPSNKVTEKGKDVELRCDPISGHTALYWYRQSLGQGLEFLIYFQGNSAPDKSGLPSDRFSAERTGGSVSTLTIQRTQQEDSAVYLCASSLVSGTGFNEQFFGPGTRLTVL.

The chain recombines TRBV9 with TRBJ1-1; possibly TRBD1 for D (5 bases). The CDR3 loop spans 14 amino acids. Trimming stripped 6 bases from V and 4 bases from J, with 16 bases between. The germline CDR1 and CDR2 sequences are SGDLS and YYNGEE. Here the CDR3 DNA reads TGTGCCAGCAACGAGGAGGGGTCGGGCACTGAAGCTTTCTTT. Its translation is CASNEEGSGTEAFF.

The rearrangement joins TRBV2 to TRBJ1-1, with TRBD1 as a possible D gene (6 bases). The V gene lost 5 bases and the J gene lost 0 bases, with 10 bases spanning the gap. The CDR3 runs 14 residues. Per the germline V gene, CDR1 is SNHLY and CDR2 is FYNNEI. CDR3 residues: CASSTRTVNTEAFF. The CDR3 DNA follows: TGTGCCAGCAGTACGAGGACAGTGAACACTGAAGCTTTCTTT.

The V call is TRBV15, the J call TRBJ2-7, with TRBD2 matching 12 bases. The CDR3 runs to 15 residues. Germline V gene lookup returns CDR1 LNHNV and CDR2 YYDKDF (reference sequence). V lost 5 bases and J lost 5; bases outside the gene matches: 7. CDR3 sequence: CATSSLAGGPDEQYF. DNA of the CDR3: TGTGCCACCAGCTCGCTAGCGGGGGGGCCCGACGAGCAGTACTTC.

The chain's CDR3 is CASSLSGVSDIQYF. The CDR3 bases are TGTGCCAGCAGCTTAAGCGGGGTCAGCGACATTCAGTACTTC. The rearrangement links TRBV7-9 to TRBJ2-4, with 7 bases fitting TRBD2. This CDR3 is built from 14 residues. J lost 8 bases, V lost 2 bases, and 6 bases had no gene match. Germline CDR1 reads SEHNR; CDR2 reads FQNEAQ (reference sequence).